Shown below are 20 T cell receptor beta chains from a single sample sequenced in a study of cytomegalovirus exposure and HLA in healthy donors. In the PCR, 60 Vbeta and 13 Jbeta primers were used. The assay was immunoSEQ multiplex PCR, and TCRdb's table has in-frame clones only and misses some. The sample consists of some 84,000 clones, over 75% of them appearing once. The sequenced sample consisted of PBMCs. All receptors come from a male donor in good health and CMV-seropositive.

A word on this clone: As the CDR3 is not closed by the conserved phenylalanine or tryptophan, this likely results from a read error. The limits of the CDR3 on the DNA are not certain, so only TCRdb's listed CDR3 is given. This rearrangement joins TRBV25-1 to TRBJ2-7; TRBD1, the table's D call, lacks a check against the DNA. The V gene's germline CDR1 is MGHDK and CDR2 SYGVNS. The CDR3 has 13 amino acids, counting both end residues. This CDR3 reads CASFVGGQGLFFI.

The rearrangement links TRBV28 to TRBJ2-1; the match to TRBD2 covers 8 bases. Trimming removed 5 bases from V and 8 bases from J; junction bases left unmatched: 8. CDR1 MDHEN and CDR2 SYDVKM come from the germline V gene. The CDR3 has 14 residues. The CDR3 DNA reads as TGTGCCAGCAGTCCATTCGGGAGGGCGGATGAGCAGTTCTTC. Its protein is CASSPFGRADEQFF.

The V and J genes are TRBV5-1 and TRBJ1-2, with TRBD1 matching over 9 bases. Trimming removed 0 bases from V and 7 bases from J; junction bases left unmatched: 1. Germline assignment: CDR1 SGHRS and CDR2 YFSETQ. The CDR3 spans 13 residues. CDR3 protein: CASSLDRGPGYTF. The CDR3 DNA sequence: TGCGCCAGCAGCTTGGACAGGGGGCCTGGCTACACCTTC.

This clone occurred a few times. This chain joins TRBV30 and TRBJ1-3; D is undetermined. Trimming cost V 0 bases and J 0 bases, with 15 bases left between them. From germline, CDR1 is GTSNPN and CDR2 SVGIG (reference sequence). The length of the CDR3 is 17 residues. The CDR3 is CAWSVLPRSNSGNTIYF. The DNA for the CDR3 is TGTGCCTGGAGTGTTCTCCCGAGATCGAACTCTGGAAACACCATATATTTT.

As DNA, the CDR3 is TGTGCCAGCAGCTCGGGACAGGGGGCCACTGAAGCTTTCTTT. Protein product: CASSSGQGATEAFF. V is TRBV6-4 and J is TRBJ1-1; 12 nucleotides line up with TRBD1. With 6 bases clipped from V and 4 bases from J, the junction kept 3 bases outside the gene matches. This CDR3 contains 14 residues. Germline lookup yields CDR1 MRHNA and CDR2 SNTAGT.

The chain uses TRBV11-2 and TRBJ1-1, with D hard to call. V lost 5 bases and J lost 6, with 16 bases in between. Germline values: CDR1 SGHAT, CDR2 FQNNGV. The CDR3 is 14 residues long. This CDR3 reads CASSQIDIQAEAFF. The CDR3 DNA sequence: TGTGCCAGCAGCCAAATAGACATACAAGCTGAAGCTTTCTTT.

Details on this clone: At one of its ends the junction is not consistent with the germline gene, which may arise from a read error. The chain joins TRBV20-1 to TRBJ2-7, with 8 bases aligning to TRBD1. The CDR3 is 11 amino acids. Germline assignment: CDR1 DFQATT and CDR2 SNEGSKA (reference sequence). The CDR3 DNA sequence: TGCAGTGCACAGCCCGGACAGGGTGTCCCCTTC. It specifies CSAQPGQGVPF.

This chain uses TRBV2 with TRBJ2-1; D is unresolved. Germline CDR1 and CDR2: SNHLY and FYNNEI. The length of the CDR3 is 12 residues. V gave up 0 bases and J gave up 10 bases, with 7 bases separating them. CDR3 region: CASSEARPEQFF. The CDR3 DNA reads as TGTGCCAGCAGTGAAGCGCGGCCAGAGCAGTTCTTC.

This chain joins TRBV18 and TRBJ2-1; 7 bases line up with TRBD2. The CDR3 is 17 amino acids. The germline V gene encodes CDR1 KGHSH and CDR2 LQKENI. V lost 4 bases and J lost 8; bases outside the gene matches: 17. Here the CDR3 DNA reads TGTGCCAGCTCACTGATACAACTAGCGACGAGTCTCGATGAGCAGTTCTTC. Translated: CASSLIQLATSLDEQFF.

The genes are TRBV4-3 and TRBJ2-3, with TRBD2 matching over 10 bases. The CDR3 has 17 residues. V was clipped by 1 base and J by 6 bases; unmatched bases: 10. Germline values: CDR1 LGHNA, CDR2 YSLEER. The CDR3 DNA sequence: TGCGCCAGCAGCCAAGCCAAAGCGGGAGGGCCTGATGATACGCAGTATTTT. Protein: CASSQAKAGGPDDTQYF.

The chain joins TRBV7-2 to TRBJ2-7; TRBD2 is a possible D gene (6 bases). The germline V gene encodes CDR1 SGHTA and CDR2 FQGNSA. V lost 1 base to trimming and J lost 9 bases, with 16 bases between them. CDR3 length: 14 amino acids. The CDR3 DNA reads TGTGCCAGCAGCTTAGGAGGAGGGGAAATAGGGCAGTACTTC. Translated: CASSLGGGEIGQYF.

V is TRBV28 and J is TRBJ2-7; D is perhaps TRBD2 (7 bases). V lost 6 bases and J lost 0, with 15 bases in between. The CDR3 loop spans 15 amino acids. Looked up from germline, CDR1 is MDHEN and CDR2 is SYDVKM. CDR3 protein: CASSSVGGASYEQYF. Written as DNA, the CDR3 is TGTGCCAGCAGCTCTGTAGGGGGGGCCTCCTACGAGCAGTACTTC.

The chain uses TRBV10-3 and TRBJ2-1; 9 nucleotides agree with TRBD2. The CDR3 totals 16 residues. CDR1 and CDR2 from the germline V gene are ENHRY and SYGVKD. V shed 3 bases, J shed 4 bases, and the junction held 7 bases outside the gene matches. CDR3 sequence: CAISDASGIKYNEQFF. The CDR3 DNA reads as TGTGCCATCAGTGATGCTAGCGGGATCAAATACAATGAGCAGTTCTTC.

This clone occurred a few times. This CDR3 is CASSLDGRGPNEQFF. CDR3 coding DNA: TGCGCCAGCAGCTTGGACGGACGGGGTCCGAATGAGCAGTTCTTC. The chain uses TRBV5-1 and TRBJ2-1, with D perhaps matching TRBD2 (5 bases). V was shortened by 0 bases and J by 7 bases, with 14 bases between the two germline ends. The CDR3 consists of 15 residues. CDR1 and CDR2 from the germline V gene are SGHRS and YFSETQ.

The chain has TRBV6-4 and TRBJ2-7; TRBD2 aligns across 10 bases. Trimming cost V 0 bases and J 5 bases; bases outside gene matches: 7. Looked up from germline, CDR1 is MRHNA and CDR2 is SNTAGT. This CDR3 region has 16 residues. CDR3 nucleotides: TGTGCCAGCAGTGACTCCGGAGCGGGAGGGCCCCACGAGCAGTACTTC. Protein: CASSDSGAGGPHEQYF.

This rearrangement joins TRBV18 to TRBJ2-2, with D perhaps matching TRBD2 (6 bases). There are 15 residues in the CDR3. The germline gives CDR1 KGHSH, CDR2 LQKENI. The germline V and J ends were trimmed by 6 bases and 0 bases, with 11 bases remaining between them. CDR3 sequence (DNA): TGTGCCAGCTCCCTAGCGAAAACGAACACCGGGGAGCTGTTTTTT. Protein product: CASSLAKTNTGELFF.

The CDR3: CSVDGSGDYNEQFF. The DNA of the CDR3 is TGCAGCGTCGACGGAAGCGGTGACTACAATGAGCAGTTCTTC. V is TRBV29-1 and J is TRBJ2-1; D might be TRBD2 (5 bases). V was trimmed by 6 bases and J by 3 bases, leaving 15 bases between them. The germline V gene encodes CDR1 SQVTM and CDR2 ANQGSEA. The length of the CDR3 is 14 residues.

The chain has TRBV9 and TRBJ1-1, with 10 bases that match TRBD1. Germline CDR1 is SGDLS and CDR2 is YYNGEE. J lost 10 bases, V lost 7 bases, and 10 bases had no gene match. This CDR3 spans 13 amino acids. CDR3 in amino acids: CASGGGQGLPAFF. DNA for the CDR3: TGTGCCAGCGGAGGGGGACAGGGGCTTCCAGCTTTCTTT.

This rearrangement joins TRBV28 to TRBJ1-1; maybe TRBD1 (6 bases). V lost 7 bases and J 5 bases, leaving 23 bases between the germline ends. The germline gives CDR1 MDHEN, CDR2 SYDVKM. This CDR3 spans 16 amino acids. The CDR3: CASTGRDTGIMTEAFF. The DNA of the CDR3 is TGTGCCAGCACCGGCCGGGACACAGGGATTATGACTGAAGCTTTCTTT.

The chain joins TRBV7-2 to TRBJ2-7; TRBD2 aligns across 9 bases. This CDR3 contains 15 residues. V was pared by 3 bases and J by 2 bases, with 5 bases of the junction left unmatched. The germline V gene encodes CDR1 SGHTA and CDR2 FQGNSA. CDR3 DNA: TGTGCCAGCAGCTTGCTAGCGGGACACCCCTACGAGCAGTACTTC. Its translation is CASSLLAGHPYEQYF.